This section outlines one T cell receptor beta chain sequence together with its context. Its target is not known. The data are from a study of T cells after yellow fever vaccination. Each CDR3 protein gets one entry after TCRdb re-called the 5' RACE reads with MiXCR. The sample lists 230,000 or so distinct CDR3 sequences; over 6.5% were seen once. Study observations and caveats: Post-booster repertoires again held most primary-vaccination clones (96% CD4, about 88% CD8). Clonotypes appearing in both CD4 and CD8 compartments existed, and their share was small. In FACS-sorted repertoires, abundant clonotypes from the bulk population could appear as contaminants.

Germline V gene lookup returns CDR1 SGHRS and CDR2 YFSETQ. The V and J ends lost 1 base and 11 bases, in that order; junction bases with no gene match: 14. CDR3 length: 18 residues. This chain connects TRBV5-1 to TRBJ1-6; TRBD1 agrees at 11 bases. This clonotype originated in a man aged 25-45 years who received the YFV17D yellow fever vaccine. The starting material was CD4+ T cells sorted from PBMCs, obtained on the day of the yellow fever booster vaccination. CDR3 DNA sequence: TGCGCCAGCAGCTTGCGGCCAGGCGGGACAGGGGGGGTAGCACCCCTCCACTTT. This encodes CASSLRPGGTGGVAPLHF.